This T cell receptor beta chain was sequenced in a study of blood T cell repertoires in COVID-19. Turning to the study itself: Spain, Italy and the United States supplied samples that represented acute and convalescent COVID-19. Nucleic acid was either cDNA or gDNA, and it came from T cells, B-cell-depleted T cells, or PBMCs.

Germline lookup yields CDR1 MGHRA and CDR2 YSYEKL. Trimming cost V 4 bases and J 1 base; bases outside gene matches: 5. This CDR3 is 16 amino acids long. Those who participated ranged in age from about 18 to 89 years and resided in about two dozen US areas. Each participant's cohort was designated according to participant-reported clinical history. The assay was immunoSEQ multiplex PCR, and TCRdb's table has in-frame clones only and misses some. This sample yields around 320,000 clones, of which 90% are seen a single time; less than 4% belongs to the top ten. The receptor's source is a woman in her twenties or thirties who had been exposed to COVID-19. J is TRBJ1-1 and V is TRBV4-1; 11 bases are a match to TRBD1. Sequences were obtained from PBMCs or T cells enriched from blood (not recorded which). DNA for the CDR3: TGCGCCAGCAGCCGAGGGACAGGGGGATCGAACACTGAAGCTTTCTTT. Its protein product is CASSRGTGGSNTEAFF.